These 25 T cell receptor beta chains originate from one sample sequenced in a study of blood T cell repertoires in COVID-19. Sequenced by immunoSEQ multiplex PCR; TCRdb stores in-frame clones only, minus some. The data contain 150,000 to 200,000 clones, about 85% of them singletons. Sequenced input: peripheral blood. The receptor source for this set is a woman at least 80 years old in a cohort sampled during active or convalescent COVID-19.

This chain uses TRBV25-1 with TRBJ1-2; 7 nucleotides align to TRBD1. This CDR3 comprises 12 residues. CDR1 is MGHDK and CDR2 is SYGVNS in the germline V gene. The J segment lost 6 bases and the V segment lost 7 bases, leaving 5 bases of the junction unmatched. CDR3 protein: CASNRGYHGYTF. The CDR3 region has the DNA TGTGCCAGCAACAGGGGCTATCATGGCTACACCTTC.

This rearrangement joins TRBV6-5 to TRBJ1-1, with 8 positions matching TRBD1. The CDR3 has 13 amino acids. The V gene's germline CDR1 is MNHEY and CDR2 SVGAGI. This CDR3 is CASGQVMNTEAFF. The CDR3 region has the DNA TGTGCGTCGGGACAGGTCATGAACACTGAAGCTTTCTTT.

This chain links TRBV6-2 or TRBV6-3 with TRBJ1-1, with 7 bases that match TRBD1. Germline trimming cut 0 bases from V and 0 bases from J; bases unmatched to any gene: 16. The germline V gene has CDR1 MNHEY and CDR2 SVGEGT. This CDR3 is built from 20 residues. The CDR3 sequence is CASSYSLQGFGDGLNTEAFF. DNA of the CDR3: TGTGCCAGCAGTTACTCTCTACAGGGGTTCGGCGACGGGCTGAACACTGAAGCTTTCTTT.

The chain is built from TRBV18 and TRBJ1-2, with a possible D match to TRBD1 (6 bases). V was trimmed by 4 bases and J by 4 bases, leaving 16 bases between them. CDR1 and CDR2 from the germline V gene are KGHSH and LQKENI. This CDR3 is built from 15 residues. This CDR3 reads CASSLDRQASYGYTF. The CDR3 DNA reads TGTGCCAGCTCACTGGACCGACAGGCCAGCTATGGCTACACCTTC.

V usage is TRBV5-5 and J usage is TRBJ2-3; 9 nucleotides agree with TRBD2. V was clipped by 4 bases and J by 4 bases; unmatched bases: 4. The germline gives CDR1 SGHKS, CDR2 YYEKEE (reference sequence). This CDR3 has 14 amino acids. CDR3 sequence: CASSAGLAPDTQYF. The CDR3 DNA is TGTGCCAGCAGCGCGGGACTAGCCCCAGATACGCAGTATTTT. Filled out from reference TRBV5-5 and TRBJ2-3, the complete variable domain reads DAGVTQSPTHLIKTRGQQVTLRCSPISGHKSVSWYQQVLGQGPQFIFQYYEKEERGRGNFPDRFSARQFPNYSSELNVNALLLGDSALYLCASSAGLAPDTQYFGPGTRLTVL.

This sequence joins TRBV28 and TRBJ1-2; 9 nucleotides agree with TRBD1. The CDR3 totals 13 residues. J lost 6 bases, V lost 3 bases, and 2 bases had no gene match. Germline assignment: CDR1 MDHEN and CDR2 SYDVKM. CDR3 amino acids: CASSLTGGDGYTF. The CDR3 DNA follows: TGTGCCAGCAGTTTGACAGGGGGGGATGGCTACACCTTC.

The rearrangement uses TRBV3-1 (or the pseudogene TRBV3-2) and TRBJ2-1; 9 bases are a match to TRBD1. V was pared by 5 bases and J by 7 bases, with 15 bases of the junction left unmatched. This CDR3 spans 17 amino acids. Germline V lookup: CDR1 LGHDT, CDR2 YNNKEL (reference sequence). Here the CDR3 reads CASSFARDRVNANEQFF. The CDR3 DNA is TGTGCCAGCAGCTTCGCTCGGGACAGGGTCAACGCTAATGAGCAGTTCTTC.

This sequence joins TRBV11-3 and TRBJ2-7, with 16 positions matching TRBD2. The V segment lost 4 bases and the J segment 0 bases; nucleotides outside the gene matches: 9. This CDR3 contains 19 residues. CDR1 SGHNT and CDR2 YENEEA come from the germline V gene. CDR3 sequence reads: CASSSPGLAGGKSSYEQYF. CDR3 nucleotide sequence: TGTGCCAGCAGCTCCCCGGGACTAGCGGGGGGGAAGAGCTCCTACGAGCAGTACTTC.

This clone was picked up a small number of times. The chain uses TRBV2 and TRBJ2-7; D gene unclear. Between the trimmed V and J ends, which lost 6 bases and 4 bases, there was a span of 7 bases. The CDR3 runs 11 residues. Germline loops: CDR1 SNHLY, CDR2 FYNNEI. CDR3 amino acids: CASRPVYEQYV. Here the CDR3 DNA reads TGTGCCAGCAGACCAGTGTACGAGCAGTACGTC.

V and J are TRBV19 and TRBJ1-1; 10 positions match TRBD1. Losses at the gene ends were 6 bases for V and 7 bases for J; bases not matched to a gene: 8. CDR3 length: 14 amino acids. The germline gives CDR1 LNHDA, CDR2 SQIVND (reference sequence). The CDR3 DNA reads TGTGCCAGTAGAACTGTACGGACAGGGGGTGAAGCTTTCTTT. This translates into CASRTVRTGGEAFF. The full variable domain, in which reference TRBV19 and TRBJ1-1 provide the parts outside the CDR3, is DGGITQSPKYLFRKEGQNVTLSCEQNLNHDAMYWYRQDPGQGLRLIYYSQIVNDFQKGDIAEGYSVSREKKESFPLTVTSAQKNPTAFYLCASRTVRTGGEAFFGQGTRLTVV.

The J gene is TRBJ2-5, the V gene TRBV2; the D gene is possibly TRBD1 (6 bases). Trimming removed 10 bases from V and 1 base from J, with 16 bases in between. Per the germline V gene, CDR1 is SNHLY and CDR2 is FYNNEI. CDR3 length: 14 amino acids. The CDR3 nucleotides are TGTGCCACCTGCAACTGGACAGCCCAAGAGACCCAGTACTTC. Protein sequence: CATCNWTAQETQYF.

The rearrangement joins TRBV24-1 to TRBJ1-2; D not certain. The CDR3 is 12 residues long. V was trimmed by 1 base and J by 10 bases, leaving 9 bases between them. CDR1 and CDR2 (germline): KGHDR, SFDVKD. Here the CDR3 reads CATSDFGLSYTF. The DNA for the CDR3 is TGTGCCACCAGTGATTTTGGCTTATCCTACACCTTC.

This chain connects TRBV18 to TRBJ2-7; 9 bases align to TRBD1. The germline gives CDR1 KGHSH, CDR2 LQKENI. The CDR3 sequence is 13 residues long. V was pared by 2 bases and J by 6 bases, with 2 bases of the junction left unmatched. The CDR3 DNA is TGTGCCAGCTCACCAACAGGGGGCTCCGAGCAGTACTTC. Protein sequence: CASSPTGGSEQYF.

As to this clone: Germline is not matched at one junction end, which may reflect a read error. The CDR3 sequence: CASSLDREGQPQHF. The CDR3, as DNA: TGTGCCAGCAGTTTAGACAGGGAAGGACAGCCCCAGCATTTT. The V gene is TRBV11-2, the J gene TRBJ1-5; TRBD1 matches at 7 bases. This CDR3 has 14 amino acids. Germline V gene lookup returns CDR1 SGHAT and CDR2 FQNNGV. The whole variable domain, remainder taken from reference TRBV11-2 and TRBJ1-5, is EAGVAQSPRYKIIEKRQSVAFWCNPISGHATLYWYQQILGQGPKLLIQFQNNGVVDDSQLPKDRFSAERLKGVDSTLKIQPAKLEDSAVYLCASSLDREGQPQHFGDGTRLSIL.

The sample holds a few counts of this clone. The V call is TRBV14, the J call TRBJ1-1; D gene uncertain. The V gene's germline CDR1 is SGHDN and CDR2 FVKESK. This CDR3 spans 14 amino acids. V lost 3 bases to trimming and J lost 5 bases, with 13 bases between them. The CDR3 protein is CASSQRALGTEAFF. The CDR3 DNA follows: TGTGCCAGCAGCCAGAGGGCACTGGGAACTGAAGCTTTCTTT.

This chain links TRBV2 with TRBJ2-1; 7 bases map to TRBD1. With 5 bases clipped from V and 9 bases from J, the junction kept 7 bases outside the gene matches. Germline V gene lookup returns CDR1 SNHLY and CDR2 FYNNEI. This CDR3 comprises 13 residues. The CDR3 loop reads CASSSPRTGEQFF. The CDR3, as DNA: TGTGCCAGCAGTTCCCCTAGGACAGGTGAGCAGTTCTTC.

The V call is TRBV27, the J call TRBJ2-7; 8 nucleotides line up with TRBD2. In germline, CDR1 is MNHEY, CDR2 SMNVEV (reference sequence). CDR3 length: 18 residues. The J segment lost 2 bases and the V segment lost 0 bases, leaving 12 bases of the junction unmatched. As DNA, the CDR3 is TGTGCCAGCAGTTTATCTATGGGGACTAGAGGGGGAGCCTACGAGCAGTACTTC. It is translated as CASSLSMGTRGGAYEQYF.

This chain links TRBV28 with TRBJ1-1; D unresolved. The CDR3 covers 11 residues. V was trimmed by 4 bases and J by 7 bases, leaving 7 bases between them. CDR1 MDHEN and CDR2 SYDVKM come from the germline V gene. In nucleotides, the CDR3 is TGTGCCAGCAGTTGGCCAGATGAAGCTTTCTTT. It translates to CASSWPDEAFF. The full variable domain, with the rest looked up from reference TRBV28 and TRBJ1-1, is DVKVTQSSRYLVKRTGEKVFLECVQDMDHENMFWYRQDPGLGLRLIYFSYDVKMKEKGDIPEGYSVSREKKERFSLILESASTNQTSMYLCASSWPDEAFFGQGTRLTVV.

The rearrangement links TRBV27 to TRBJ2-2; maybe TRBD1 (5 bases). V shed 7 bases and J shed 6 bases, with 9 bases lying between them. Germline values: CDR1 MNHEY, CDR2 SMNVEV (reference sequence). This CDR3 is built from 12 residues. CDR3 bases: TGTGCCAGCAAGGGGTCGTCCGGGGAGCTGTTTTTT. Amino acid sequence: CASKGSSGELFF.

The chain employs TRBV30 and TRBJ1-2; D gene uncertain. The CDR3 is 13 amino acids. Trimming pared 2 bases from V and 6 bases from J, leaving 13 bases between. CDR1 and CDR2 (germline): GTSNPN, SVGIG (reference sequence). In nucleotides, the CDR3 is TGTGCCTGGAGTTCTCGGCGGTCACATGGCTACACCTTC. This sequence encodes CAWSSRRSHGYTF. Looking up the rest from reference TRBV30 and TRBJ1-2 gives the full variable domain: SQTIHQWPATLVQPVGSPLSLECTVEGTSNPNLYWYRQAAGRGLQLLFYSVGIGQISSEVPQNLSASRPQDRQFILSSKKLLLSDSGFYLCAWSSRRSHGYTFGSGTRLTVV.

This chain links TRBV5-1 with TRBJ2-5, with D hard to call. The CDR3 has 14 residues. Trimming stripped 6 bases from V and 0 bases from J, with 12 bases between. Looked up from germline, CDR1 is SGHRS and CDR2 is YFSETQ. The CDR3 sequence: CASNRGAYQETQYF. CDR3 nucleotide sequence: TGCGCCAGCAATAGAGGAGCGTACCAAGAGACCCAGTACTTC.

CDR3 coding DNA: TGTGCCAGCAGCTTACTGGACAGGGTGGATGGAAACACCATATATTTT. Amino acid sequence: CASSLLDRVDGNTIYF. The chain links TRBV7-6 to TRBJ1-3; the match to TRBD1 covers 8 bases. This CDR3 is 16 amino acids long. Germline V CDR1 and CDR2: SGHVS, FNYEAQ. The V gene end was trimmed by 2 bases and the J gene end by 3 bases; junction bases not matched to a gene: 6. Full variable domain (remainder filled in from reference TRBV7-6 and TRBJ1-3): GAGVSQSPRYKVTKRGQDVALRCDPISGHVSLYWYRQALGQGPEFLTYFNYEAQQDKSGLPNDRFSAERPEGSISTLTIQRTEQRDSAMYRCASSLLDRVDGNTIYFGEGSWLTVV.

This clone was counted a single time. The chain recombines TRBV29-1 with TRBJ1-2; D remains unclear. The germline V gene has CDR1 SQVTM and CDR2 ANQGSEA. This CDR3 has 11 residues. V was trimmed by 4 bases and J by 0 bases, leaving 3 bases between them. CDR3 sequence (DNA): TGCAGCGTTGGCGCTAACTATGGCTACACCTTC. The encoded protein is CSVGANYGYTF.

V gene TRBV5-1 combines with J gene TRBJ2-1; perhaps TRBD1 as D (5 bases). Germline CDR1 is SGHRS and CDR2 is YFSETQ. The ends were cut back, 1 base at V and 2 bases at J, with 10 bases in the middle. The CDR3 is made up of 15 amino acids. The CDR3 here is CASSLRDSTYNEQFF. As DNA, the CDR3 is TGCGCCAGCAGCTTGAGAGACAGCACCTACAATGAGCAGTTCTTC.

The chain combines TRBV5-1 with TRBJ2-3; D may be TRBD2 (6 bases). Looked up from germline, CDR1 is SGHRS and CDR2 is YFSETQ. The V end lost 4 bases, the J end lost 0 bases, and 15 bases lay between the germline ends. There are 16 residues in the CDR3. In DNA form, the CDR3 reads TGCGCCAGCAGCCTCATGGGGGGATCTAGCACAGATACGCAGTATTTT. Translated, it gives CASSLMGGSSTDTQYF.